The 5 T cell receptor beta chains given below trace back to one sample, sequenced in a study of OX40 agonist ivuxolimab in advanced cancers. Using immunoSEQ multiplex PCR, the repertoire was profiled, and TCRdb retains in-frame clones only, with some absent. Of 55,000 to 70,000 clones in the sample, about 84% are singletons; the top ten hold more than 2.5%. The specimen was CD4+ or CD8+ T cells sorted from blood, collected in a trial of the OX40 agonist ivuxolimab. The receptors come from an adult with an advanced solid tumor such as melanoma, head and neck, liver or kidney cancer.

The chain links TRBV28 to TRBJ2-7; D possibly corresponds to TRBD1 (5 bases). Trimming left V 7 bases short and J 4 bases short, with 17 bases between. The CDR3 sequence is 14 residues long. The germline gives CDR1 MDHEN, CDR2 SYDVKM. The CDR3 reads CASIQAGIRYEQYF. The DNA for the CDR3 is TGTGCCAGCATTCAGGCAGGGATAAGGTACGAGCAGTACTTC.

J is TRBJ2-3 and V is TRBV7-8, with TRBD1 matching 7 bases. The germline V gene encodes CDR1 SGHVS and CDR2 FQNEAQ. The V segment lost 1 base and the J segment 5 bases; nucleotides outside the gene matches: 9. This CDR3 contains 16 residues. As DNA, the CDR3 is TGTGCCAGCAGCTTAGGAGCCGGGACAGTCGGAGATACGCAGTATTTT. Translation gives CASSLGAGTVGDTQYF.

This chain connects TRBV27 to TRBJ1-1; D is undetermined. Per the germline V gene, CDR1 is MNHEY and CDR2 is SMNVEV (reference sequence). The CDR3 loop spans 14 amino acids. Trimming removed 0 bases from V and 3 bases from J, with 8 bases in between. DNA of the CDR3: TGTGCCAGCAGTTTATCGTGGGAGGACACTGAAGCTTTCTTT. This translates into CASSLSWEDTEAFF.

J is TRBJ2-3 and V is TRBV5-3, with D possibly matching TRBD2 (6 bases). TRBV5-3 is treated as an ORF (open reading frame) with a function not yet certain. CDR3 length: 12 amino acids. The germline V and J ends were trimmed by 5 bases and 6 bases, with 10 bases remaining between them. CDR3: CARSRGGDTQYF. In nucleotides, the CDR3 is TGTGCCAGAAGTCGTGGGGGGGATACGCAGTATTTT.

The J gene is TRBJ2-3, the V gene TRBV11-2; D remains unclear. CDR1 and CDR2 from the germline V gene are SGHAT and FQNNGV. The CDR3 spans 11 residues. Trimming removed 2 bases from V and 6 bases from J, with 3 bases in between. CDR3 sequence reads: CASSLSDTQYF. The CDR3 nucleotides read TGTGCCAGCAGCTTATCGGATACGCAGTATTTT. Drawing the rest from reference TRBV11-2 and TRBJ2-3, the complete variable domain is EAGVAQSPRYKIIEKRQSVAFWCNPISGHATLYWYQQILGQGPKLLIQFQNNGVVDDSQLPKDRFSAERLKGVDSTLKIQPAKLEDSAVYLCASSLSDTQYFGPGTRLTVL.